The 15 T cell receptor beta chains reported below all come from one sample, sequenced in a study of blood T cells in healthy people across ages. With a J-beta primer mix and a sample-barcoded 5' primer, a second PCR ran about 6 to 11 cycles. A single record per CDR3 protein comes from TCRdb applying MiXCR to the 5' RACE reads. The data show hundreds of thousands of distinct CDR3 sequences, 29% seen once. The specimen was blood. These receptors all come from an elderly woman in good health.

As to this clonotype: One base away lies a much larger clone, so this may be a sequencing read error. This chain uses TRBV5-1 with TRBJ1-1; 7 positions match TRBD1. CDR1 and CDR2 from the germline V gene are SGHRS and YFSETQ. V shed 10 bases and J 0 bases; nucleotides not matched to a gene: 12. The CDR3 extends over 15 amino acids. DNA of the CDR3: TGCGCCGGCACCCTAGGGGGCTCCATGAACACTGAAGCTTTCTTT. Translation gives CAGTLGGSMNTEAFF.

This clonotype has more than one count but fewer than ten. The genes are TRBV20-1 and TRBJ1-5; D is uncertain. This CDR3 is 15 amino acids long. Germline CDR1 reads DFQATT; CDR2 reads SNEGSKA (reference sequence). Trimming took 0 bases from V and 5 from J, leaving 14 bases between them. The CDR3 DNA is TGCAGTGCTAGAGATCTGGAAAGGGCTCATCAGCCCCAGCATTTT. Its protein is CSARDLERAHQPQHF.

The V gene is TRBV9, the J gene TRBJ2-5; 7 bases map to TRBD2. Germline V gives CDR1 SGDLS, CDR2 YYNGEE. The length of the CDR3 is 15 residues. After removal of 0 bases from V and 4 bases from J, the junction contained 6 bases not matched to a gene. The CDR3 DNA follows: TGTGCCAGCAGCGTAGTGGGGGGGTGGGGAGAGACCCAGTACTTC. Translating it yields CASSVVGGWGETQYF.

This clonotype was seen at least ten times. The genes are TRBV20-1 and TRBJ1-2, with 7 bases that match TRBD1. V was pared by 1 base and J by 4 bases, with 3 bases of the junction left unmatched. The CDR3 extends over 13 amino acids. Germline CDR1 DFQATT, CDR2 SNEGSKA (reference sequence). The CDR3 sequence: CSARGQGAYGYTF. For the CDR3, the DNA is TGCAGTGCTAGAGGACAGGGAGCCTATGGCTACACCTTC.

For this clonotype: Possible read error: a much larger clone is one base away. The chain combines TRBV6-6 with TRBJ2-5; 9 bases are shared with TRBD1. The DNA end lines up better with TRBJ2-7; the J call may be wrong. CDR3 size: 13 residues. The germline CDR1 and CDR2 sequences are MNHNY and SVGAGI (reference sequence). In DNA, the CDR3 is TGTACCAGCAGTGAGGACAGGGGCGACGAGCAGTACTTC. Translation gives CTSSEDRGDEQYF.

This clonotype was seen ten or more times. This chain connects TRBV7-9 to TRBJ2-5; 7 bases are a match to TRBD2. The V gene's germline CDR1 is SEHNR and CDR2 FQNEAQ (reference sequence). V lost 4 bases and J lost 4; bases outside the gene matches: 12. The CDR3 runs to 16 residues. CDR3 bases: TGTGCCAGCAGCTCCGCGTTCCAGCGGGGTGGAGAGACCCAGTACTTC. Amino acid sequence: CASSSAFQRGGETQYF.

For this clonotype: A clone one base away is much larger, so this may be a read error. V usage is TRBV20-1 and J usage is TRBJ1-2; 7 nucleotides match TRBD1. Germline V gives CDR1 DFQATT, CDR2 SNEGSKA (reference sequence). CDR3 size: 12 residues. Trimming at V came to 5 bases and at J to 8 bases, leaving 8 bases not matched to a gene. CDR3 DNA: TGCAGTGCTGGCCCCCCGACAGGGGGCTACACCTTC. Translating gives CSAGPPTGGYTF.

In this sample, this clonotype turned up once. Because the CDR3's place on the DNA is in doubt, the DNA is left out and the CDR3 is given as listed by TCRdb. J is TRBJ1-3 and V is TRBV5-1. The CDR3 sequence runs 17 residues, both termini included. Germline V gene data show CDR1 as SGHRS and CDR2 as YFSETQ. CDR3 sequence reads: CASSFAGGATPKRILYF.

This clonotype was counted a few times. This may stem from a read error, because a much larger clone lies one nucleotide away. The chain employs TRBV5-1 and TRBJ2-1, with TRBD1 matching over 10 bases. Germline values: CDR1 SGHRS, CDR2 YFSETQ. The CDR3 extends over 15 amino acids. The V and J ends lost 1 base and 6 bases, in that order; junction bases with no gene match: 4. This CDR3 reads CASSLPGQGCNEQFF. CDR3 coding DNA: TGCGCCAGCAGCTTGCCGGGACAGGGGTGCAATGAGCAGTTCTTC.

CDR3 sequence reads: CASSPLAGVLYNEQFF. CDR3 sequence (DNA): TGCGCCAGCAGCCCTCTAGCGGGGGTACTGTACAATGAGCAGTTCTTC. The chain recombines TRBV5-1 with TRBJ2-1; 10 bases fit TRBD2. Germline assignment: CDR1 SGHRS and CDR2 YFSETQ. With V trimmed by 4 bases and J by 4 bases, 8 bases remained unmatched. The CDR3 covers 16 residues.

This clonotype has only a few counts. The V and J genes are TRBV28 and TRBJ1-5; D unresolved. Germline lookup yields CDR1 MDHEN and CDR2 SYDVKM. The CDR3 is 15 amino acids. The V end lost 5 bases, the J end lost 3 bases, and 14 bases lay between the germline ends. CDR3: CASSPIDGYNQPQHF. CDR3 nucleotide sequence: TGTGCCAGCAGTCCGATTGATGGCTACAATCAGCCCCAGCATTTT.

J is TRBJ1-5 and V is TRBV6-2 or TRBV6-3, with D unresolved. V dropped 6 bases and J dropped 6 bases, with 9 bases sitting between them. Germline CDR1 is MNHEY and CDR2 is SVGEGT. The CDR3 is made up of 12 amino acids. CDR3: CASRSGVQPQHF. As DNA, the CDR3 is TGTGCCAGCAGGAGTGGGGTTCAGCCCCAGCATTTT.

The chain recombines TRBV7-9 with TRBJ2-2, with D tentatively TRBD1 (6 bases). CDR1 and CDR2 from the germline V gene are SEHNR and FQNEAQ (reference sequence). This CDR3 has 15 residues. V gave up 4 bases and J gave up 3 bases, with 12 bases separating them. Here the CDR3 reads CASSSYRTDTGELFF. DNA for the CDR3: TGTGCCAGCAGCTCATACCGGACAGACACCGGGGAGCTGTTTTTT.

This clonotype was recorded many times. The chain joins TRBV6-2 or TRBV6-3 to TRBJ1-5; D gene unclear. Germline assignment: CDR1 MNHEY and CDR2 SVGEGT. V lost 6 bases and J 3 bases, leaving 6 bases between the germline ends. This CDR3 region has 12 residues. The CDR3 bases are TGTGCCAGCAGACAGCCCAATCAGCCCCAGCATTTT. It encodes CASRQPNQPQHF.

This clonotype was recorded at least ten times. The rearrangement uses TRBV12-3 or TRBV12-4 and TRBJ1-4; 9 bases match TRBD1. This CDR3 region has 16 residues. V was pared by 6 bases and J by 7 bases, with 12 bases of the junction left unmatched. The CDR3 protein is CASRPRTGGGGEKLFF. The CDR3 nucleotides read TGTGCCAGCAGGCCCCGAACAGGGGGCGGGGGTGAAAAACTGTTTTTT.